The clone carrying this T cell receptor (beta chain) occurred a few times. Its specificity is not known. The data are from a study of T cells after yellow fever vaccination. Overall study: Fractions with few cells were prepared using SMART-Seq v4 Ultra Low Input. Whole-study findings and limits: When the response was secondary, it was weaker but reached its peak faster, day 5 versus 15. A small share of clonotypes appeared in both CD4 and CD8 compartments.

A universal primer site and UMIs were added as TCR cDNA was made by 5'RACE template switching. TCRdb passed the 5' RACE reads through MiXCR, listing each CDR3 protein once. The sample holds approximately 250,000 distinct CDR3 sequences; around 5.2% are singletons and the top ten take 2.5% to 4%. CDR1 and CDR2 from the germline V gene are WNHNN and SYGVQD (reference sequence). The trim removed 10 bases at V and 7 bases at J, leaving 10 bases unmatched. This CDR3 has 13 residues. The clonotype was recovered from a man aged 18-30 years who received the YFV17D yellow fever vaccine. The sample in question was CD4+ T cells sorted from PBMCs, obtained on the day of the yellow fever booster vaccination. The V and J genes are TRBV10-1 and TRBJ1-1; 9 bases map to TRBD1. CDR3 nucleotide sequence: TGCGCCACGTCCGGACAGGGGACACTTGAAGCTTTCTTT. Its protein product is CATSGQGTLEAFF.